Following are 17 T cell receptor beta chains from one sample sequenced in a study of STAT5B mutations in CD4+ large granular lymphocyte leukemia (dated by TCRdb to about 2022). Receptor amplification or capture employed the immunoSEQ multiplex PCR assay. Held by TCRdb, this immuneACCESS table contains in-frame sequences only and omits some clones. Under half of the omission traces to an unresolved V gene where checked; the cause of the rest is unknown. The sample table lists fewer than 9,000 clones, roughly three quarters of them with a count of one. The ten biggest clones cover about 67% of the sample. Material for sequencing was PBMCs. These receptors came from a woman aged 55-75 years with CD4+ T-cell large granular lymphocyte leukemia.

The rearrangement uses TRBV7-2 and TRBJ1-3, with D perhaps TRBD1 (5 bases). The CDR3 spans 16 residues. Germline CDR1 is SGHTA and CDR2 is FQGNSA. V was clipped by 5 bases and J by 0 bases, with 14 bases between them. The CDR3 spells CASSRGGANSGNTIYF. DNA for the CDR3: TGTGCCAGCAGCCGGGGCGGAGCGAACTCTGGAAACACCATATATTTT. The variable domain in full, completed from reference TRBV7-2 and TRBJ1-3, reads GAGVSQSPSNKVTEKGKDVELRCDPISGHTALYWYRQSLGQGLEFLIYFQGNSAPDKSGLPSDRFSAERTGGSVSTLTIQRTQQEDSAVYLCASSRGGANSGNTIYFGEGSWLTVV.

In DNA, the CDR3 is TGTGCCTGGAGTCATTTTAGAAAGGGAGAGACCCAGTACTTC. This sequence encodes CAWSHFRKGETQYF. The gene calls are TRBV30 and TRBJ2-5; D unclear. This CDR3 has 14 amino acids. Trimming took 2 bases from V and 4 from J, leaving 14 bases between them. Germline loops: CDR1 GTSNPN, CDR2 SVGIG (reference sequence). The full variable domain, with the rest looked up from reference TRBV30 and TRBJ2-5, is SQTIHQWPATLVQPVGSPLSLECTVEGTSNPNLYWYRQAAGRGLQLLFYSVGIGQISSEVPQNLSASRPQDRQFILSSKKLLLSDSGFYLCAWSHFRKGETQYFGPGTRLLVL.

The V call is TRBV5-1, the J call TRBJ2-1, with TRBD2 identical over 12 bases. The V gene end was trimmed by 6 bases and the J gene end by 4 bases; junction bases not matched to a gene: 5. Looked up from germline, CDR1 is SGHRS and CDR2 is YFSETQ. The CDR3 is 15 residues long. The CDR3, as DNA: TGCGCCAGCATTCCTGGACTAGCGGGGTACAATGAGCAGTTCTTC. Protein sequence: CASIPGLAGYNEQFF.

J is TRBJ1-4 and V is TRBV4-1; D might be TRBD1 (6 bases). CDR3 length: 16 residues. The V end lost 0 bases, the J end lost 6 bases, and 14 bases lay between the germline ends. Germline values: CDR1 MGHRA, CDR2 YSYEKL. CDR3: CASSQDWGGKDEKLFF. The DNA for the CDR3 is TGCGCCAGCAGCCAAGATTGGGGGGGCAAGGATGAAAAACTGTTTTTT.

This clone appeared once. This sequence joins TRBV4-3 and TRBJ2-7; TRBD2 aligns across 9 bases. The length of the CDR3 is 17 residues. CDR1 is LGHNA and CDR2 is YSLEER in the germline V gene. V lost 1 base, J lost 2 bases, and 9 bases stayed unmatched. CDR3 region: CASSQGLAGSTTYEQYF. In DNA, the CDR3 is TGCGCCAGCAGCCAAGGGCTAGCGGGATCAACAACCTACGAGCAGTACTTC.

The chain has TRBV27 and TRBJ1-2, with 10 nucleotides matching TRBD1. The CDR3 extends over 15 amino acids. After removal of 4 bases from V and 2 bases from J, the junction contained 4 bases not matched to a gene. Germline CDR1 is MNHEY and CDR2 is SMNVEV (reference sequence). The CDR3 bases are TGTGCCAGCAGTTCACCGGGACAGGGGAACTATGGCTACACCTTC. Residues: CASSSPGQGNYGYTF.

V and J are TRBV6-6 and TRBJ1-1; weak D call: TRBD1 (5 bases). The CDR3 covers 15 residues. Germline-derived CDR1 and CDR2 are MNHNY and SVGAGI (reference sequence). V lost 5 bases, J lost 1 base, and 14 bases lay in between. CDR3 residues: CASSPQGRTNTEAFF. Here the CDR3 DNA reads TGTGCCAGCAGTCCCCAGGGACGGACGAACACTGAAGCTTTCTTT.

The V and J genes are TRBV5-1 and TRBJ2-7; possible D gene TRBD2, 6 bases. The CDR3 is made up of 16 amino acids. V gave up 4 bases and J gave up 1 base, with 18 bases separating them. Germline loops: CDR1 SGHRS, CDR2 YFSETQ. In DNA, the CDR3 is TGCGCCAGCAGCCTAAGGGGAGGCATGATATCCTACGAGCAGTACTTC. It translates to CASSLRGGMISYEQYF. Full variable domain (outside the CDR3, taken from reference TRBV5-1 and TRBJ2-7): KAGVTQTPRYLIKTRGQQVTLSCSPISGHRSVSWYQQTPGQGLQFLFEYFSETQRNKGNFPGRFSGRQFSNSRSEMNVSTLELGDSALYLCASSLRGGMISYEQYFGPGTRLTVT.

V is TRBV4-3 and J is TRBJ1-6; D remains ambiguous. The germline CDR1 and CDR2 sequences are LGHNA and YSLEER. The CDR3 runs 13 residues. V lost 0 bases, J lost 11 bases, and 8 bases lay in between. The CDR3 region is CASSQDRGTPLHF. Written as DNA, the CDR3 is TGCGCCAGCAGCCAAGACCGGGGAACACCCCTCCACTTT.

This clone was found a few times. The chain couples TRBV2 to TRBJ1-1; D not resolved. Per germline, CDR1 SNHLY and CDR2 FYNNEI. Trimming removed 4 bases from V and 7 bases from J, with 16 bases in between. The CDR3 runs 14 residues. This CDR3 is CASSGQPLEGEAFF. The DNA for the CDR3 is TGTGCCAGCAGTGGACAACCTCTCGAGGGTGAAGCTTTCTTT. Combining the CDR3 with reference TRBV2 and TRBJ1-1 gives the whole variable domain EPEVTQTPSHQVTQMGQEVILRCVPISNHLYFYWYRQILGQKVEFLVSFYNNEISEKSEIFDDQFSVERPDGSNFTLKIRSTKLEDSAMYFCASSGQPLEGEAFFGQGTRLTVV.

The rearrangement links TRBV27 to TRBJ1-2, with 7 bases matching TRBD1. The CDR3 consists of 16 residues. Germline values: CDR1 MNHEY, CDR2 SMNVEV (reference sequence). Unmatched junction bases numbered 10, after V lost 5 bases and J lost 1 base. The CDR3 nucleotides are TGTGCCAGCAGTCTAACCCCAGGGGGATTTAACTATGGCTACACCTTC. Translation gives CASSLTPGGFNYGYTF.

The chain links TRBV29-1 to TRBJ2-7, with a possible D match to TRBD2 (5 bases). Germline V gene sequence: CDR1 SQVTM, CDR2 ANQGSEA. This CDR3 region has 14 residues. The V and J ends lost 5 bases and 1 base respectively, with 15 bases between them. The chain's CDR3 is CSVKGGSKSYEQYF. The CDR3 nucleotides read TGCAGCGTTAAAGGCGGGTCCAAATCCTACGAGCAGTACTTC.

This CDR3 is CASSIGGTGDEKLFF. CDR3 coding DNA: TGTGCCAGTAGTATTGGCGGGACAGGGGATGAAAAACTGTTTTTT. V gene TRBV19 combines with J gene TRBJ1-4; 10 bases are a match to TRBD1. The CDR3 covers 15 residues. Germline values: CDR1 LNHDA, CDR2 SQIVND (reference sequence). V gave up 3 bases and J gave up 6 bases; unmatched junction bases: 4.

The rearrangement uses TRBV10-3 and TRBJ1-1; no reliable D call. CDR1 is ENHRY and CDR2 is SYGVKD in the germline V gene. The CDR3 extends over 13 amino acids. Trimming pared 4 bases from V and 1 base from J, leaving 7 bases between. The CDR3 reads CAISVKTNTEAFF. In DNA, the CDR3 is TGTGCCATCAGTGTAAAAACGAACACTGAAGCTTTCTTT.

The genes are TRBV4-3 and TRBJ2-5, with D uncertain. The V end lost 2 bases, the J end lost 4 bases, and 11 bases lay between the germline ends. Germline V gene lookup returns CDR1 LGHNA and CDR2 YSLEER. The CDR3 runs to 14 residues. This CDR3 reads CASSQLGWGETQYF. The CDR3 nucleotides are TGCGCCAGCAGCCAACTGGGCTGGGGAGAGACCCAGTACTTC.

Comments on this clone: Other DNA sequences in this sample translate to the same CDR3. The V and J genes are TRBV7-6 and TRBJ1-2, with D maybe TRBD1 (5 bases). The V gene's germline CDR1 is SGHVS and CDR2 FNYEAQ. V was pared by 5 bases and J by 2 bases, with 9 bases between. CDR3 length: 13 residues. The CDR3 loop is CASSPQGNYGYTF. CDR3 sequence (DNA): TGTGCCAGCAGCCCCCAGGGAAACTATGGCTACACCTTC.

The chain has TRBV19 and TRBJ2-4; 7 nucleotides agree with TRBD2. J gave up 6 bases and V 7 bases, and 9 bases lay outside the gene matches. The CDR3 sequence is 14 residues long. Germline V CDR1 and CDR2: LNHDA, SQIVND (reference sequence). CDR3 nucleotide sequence: TGTGCCAGTACCGTGGGCCGGGGGGTAAACATTCAGTACTTC. It encodes CASTVGRGVNIQYF. Drawing the rest from reference TRBV19 and TRBJ2-4, the complete variable domain is DGGITQSPKYLFRKEGQNVTLSCEQNLNHDAMYWYRQDPGQGLRLIYYSQIVNDFQKGDIAEGYSVSREKKESFPLTVTSAQKNPTAFYLCASTVGRGVNIQYFGAGTRLSVL.